This T cell receptor beta chain appears in the sequencing data of a study of human T cells and chemical hapten exposure (dated by TCRdb to the early 2020s). In the study overall: For sensitization, 2% DPC in acetone was applied to a 2 cm by 2 cm area of upper inner arm skin. Patients additionally received weekly therapeutic DPC doses to the scalp throughout the approximately 25-week study period. Patch testing on the upper back used Finn chambers containing 0.01% DPC, with scoring done after 6 days according to International Contact Dermatitis Research Group standards. Alopecia areata with under or over 50% scalp involvement, alopecia totalis and alopecia universalis were represented in the patient cohort, which was mostly female. The libraries were sequenced as a pool, and the TCR yield per sample differed mostly because of small variations in library volumes within the pool. The study tracked peripheral blood TCR repertoire changes in vivo during primary and secondary sensitization to the hapten diphenylcyclopropenone (DPC) in alopecia patients. Blood samples were taken from patients before sensitization (week 0) and then at 2, 6 and about 24 weeks after DPC sensitization. Blood for TCR sequencing was provided by twenty-nine alopecia patients at one to four time points (pre-sensitization, 2, 6 and 24 weeks). Results the study describes overall, beyond this receptor: The number of TCRs above 1 in 1000 frequency did not change with DPC sensitization; there was no evidence of global repertoire structure alterations. Patch test score correlated positively with the number of PT1 expanded TCRs, reaching significance at thresholds 8, 16 and 32 but not at 4. Expanded TCRs formed significantly more large CDR3 similarity clusters than pre-sensitization or healthy control sets, consistent with antigen-driven responses. After repeated subsampling, the strength of the expansion versus patch-test correlation and the threshold at which it became significant changed. Because every patient had alopecia, a presumed autoimmune disease, the patients' immune response might differ from that of healthy individuals.

The time point label of this sample denotes: pre-sensitization, week 0. This specimen's treatment or condition label, per the study, means: therapeutic diphenylcyclopropenone sensitization with weekly scalp DPC. Blood at each patch-test visit was drawn before the patch test was applied. Eligible patients were aged 18 to 70, diagnosed with alopecia, deemed suitable for DPC therapy, and excluded if pregnant. Unfractionated whole blood was collected in Tempus Blood RNA tubes, and total RNA was extracted from that blood. The CDR3 measures 14 amino acids from cysteine to phenylalanine. The only DNA kept is the CDR3, 42 bases in frame from the first base. The V end loses 5 bases and the J end loses 7 bases, and a stretch of 18 bases separates them. Based on the germline V gene (reference sequence), the CDR1 and CDR2 sequences are SEHNR and FQNEAQ. In the case of this clonotype: Its specific antigen is unknown. Base qualities are not provided; no much larger clone lies one nucleotide away.

Receptors were amplified or captured by RACE. TCRdb shows the sequencer as NextSeq 500. During library preparation, unique molecular identifiers were attached to individual cDNA molecules so that TCRs could be counted quantitatively and reproducibly. Each blood RNA sample was used to sequence both TCR alpha and TCR beta chains. In the original analysis: A median of roughly 100,000 TCRs per sample was observed, with a range of roughly 23,224 to 750,000. The Decombinator software suite was used to annotate the V, J and CDR3 of the TCR reads. Every sample was subsampled to the same number of TCRs (28,000) for the PS versus PT1 abundance plots. Expanded TCRs were defined as absent before sensitization and observed at least eight times at the 2-week time point. The raw public data were reprocessed by TCRdb itself: fastp quality trimming at Q25, MiXCR clonotype calling, in-frame beta chains only. Identical CDR3 proteins give one entry, which carries the most common genes and DNA. The V and J calls here are based on TCRdb, not the publication. Recorded for this sample are 250,000 or so distinct CDR3 sequences; 7.5% to 9% of them occurred a single time. The ten largest clonotypes hold about 2.1% of the sample.

The sample here was whole blood, taken in connection with sensitization to the hapten diphenylcyclopropenone (DPC). The receptor's source is a middle-aged woman with alopecia areata. Some clones in this sample may be carry-over from other donors' samples. The chain was built from TRBV7-9 and TRBJ2-7, with TRBD1 tentatively as D gene (8 bases match). The DNA reads TGTGCCAGCAGCCTCGACAGGGGAGCGGGGGAGCAGTACTTC. It translates as CASSLDRGAGEQYF.